The 21 T cell receptor beta chains presented below share a single source sample, sequenced in a study of STAT5B mutations in CD4+ large granular lymphocyte leukemia. Produced via immunoSEQ multiplex PCR; TCRdb's table is partial and in-frame only. The sample holds about 38,000 clones, more than 60% seen once. Sequenced sample: CD4+ T cells from blood buffy coats. These receptors originate from a human donor in good health.

J is TRBJ2-5 and V is TRBV7-2; D may match TRBD1 or TRBD2 (5 bases each). The CDR3 runs 14 residues. The germline V gene has CDR1 SGHTA and CDR2 FQGNSA. V lost 4 bases and J 7 bases, leaving 16 bases between the germline ends. CDR3 residues: CASSSGTTMGTQYF. Here the CDR3 DNA reads TGTGCCAGCAGCTCCGGGACCACGATGGGGACCCAGTACTTC.

The chain uses TRBV7-8 and TRBJ1-6; no reliable D call. The CDR3 is 14 amino acids. Trimming took off 2 bases at V and 10 bases at J, with 12 bases between the two ends. In germline, CDR1 is SGHVS, CDR2 FQNEAQ. As DNA, the CDR3 is TGTGCCAGCAGCTTAATTTCGGGTCGGTCACCCCTCCACTTT. It is translated as CASSLISGRSPLHF.

This clone was counted between two and nine times. The chain is built from TRBV29-1 and TRBJ2-3; unclear D gene. There are 12 residues in the CDR3. Trimming removed 0 bases from V and 4 bases from J, with 5 bases in between. The V gene's germline CDR1 is SQVTM and CDR2 ANQGSEA. The CDR3 DNA is TGCAGCGTTGAAGAGGGGTCAGATACGCAGTATTTT. This encodes CSVEEGSDTQYF.

CDR3 nucleotides: TGTGCCAGCAGCTTTCTAGGTTCGGAGACCCAGTACTTC. This encodes CASSFLGSETQYF. V and J are TRBV13 and TRBJ2-5; D is unclear. Germline lookup yields CDR1 PRHDT and CDR2 FYEKMQ (reference sequence). The CDR3 contains 13 residues. Trimming took 3 bases from V and 5 from J, leaving 10 bases between them.

The DNA of the CDR3 is TGCGCCAGCAGCCAAGACTTGGCTAGCGGGGGAAGAAATGAGCAGTTCTTC. Encoded protein: CASSQDLASGGRNEQFF. The chain carries TRBV4-1 and TRBJ2-1; the match to TRBD2 covers 10 bases. V was pared by 0 bases and J by 7 bases, with 9 bases of the junction left unmatched. CDR1 is MGHRA and CDR2 is YSYEKL in the germline V gene. This CDR3 comprises 17 residues.

J is TRBJ2-1 and V is TRBV5-1; 10 positions match TRBD2. Germline CDR1 and CDR2: SGHRS and YFSETQ. The CDR3 loop spans 15 amino acids. V shed 0 bases, J shed 7 bases, and the junction held 4 bases outside the gene matches. The DNA for the CDR3 is TGCGCCAGCAGCTTGGGACTAGCGGGCATGAATGAGCAGTTCTTC. Residues: CASSLGLAGMNEQFF.

The chain employs TRBV7-2 and TRBJ2-3; D ambiguous. Trimming pared 5 bases from V and 10 bases from J, leaving 16 bases between. Per the germline V gene, CDR1 is SGHTA and CDR2 is FQGNSA. The CDR3 runs 13 residues. The CDR3 reads CASSPSLARAQYF. The CDR3 DNA follows: TGTGCCAGCAGCCCCAGCCTGGCTAGGGCGCAGTATTTT. Filled out from reference TRBV7-2 and TRBJ2-3, the complete variable domain reads GAGVSQSPSNKVTEKGKDVELRCDPISGHTALYWYRQSLGQGLEFLIYFQGNSAPDKSGLPSDRFSAERTGGSVSTLTIQRTQQEDSAVYLCASSPSLARAQYFGPGTRLTVL.

The rearrangement joins TRBV7-3 to TRBJ2-5, with 7 bases lining up with TRBD1. J lost 5 bases, V lost 5 bases, and 17 bases had no gene match. CDR1 SGHTA and CDR2 FQGTGA come from the germline V gene. The CDR3 is made up of 17 amino acids. Here the CDR3 reads CASSPGQATVVGETQYF. CDR3 sequence (DNA): TGTGCCAGCAGCCCAGGACAGGCGACAGTCGTGGGGGAGACCCAGTACTTC.

The chain uses TRBV4-1 and TRBJ2-3, with D uncertain. Trimming pared 1 base from V and 4 bases from J, leaving 12 bases between. This CDR3 has 15 residues. Germline V lookup: CDR1 MGHRA, CDR2 YSYEKL. CDR3 nucleotide sequence: TGCGCCAGCAGCCAAGTTCCGGTAGGGCCAGATACGCAGTATTTT. It encodes CASSQVPVGPDTQYF.

The V call is TRBV7-2, the J call TRBJ2-1; D is possibly TRBD2 (5 bases). CDR3 size: 18 residues. V lost 0 bases to trimming and J lost 4 bases, with 19 bases between them. Germline V lookup: CDR1 SGHTA, CDR2 FQGNSA. CDR3 sequence: CASSLALSAGLIYNEQFF. The CDR3 DNA reads TGTGCCAGCAGCTTAGCCCTATCGGCGGGCCTTATTTACAATGAGCAGTTCTTC.

The V gene is TRBV5-5, the J gene TRBJ2-7, with a tentative D call TRBD1 (5 bases). Trimming stripped 0 bases from V and 4 bases from J, with 11 bases between. Looked up from germline, CDR1 is SGHKS and CDR2 is YYEKEE (reference sequence). CDR3 length equals 14 residues. The CDR3 sequence is CASSLVGRAYEQYF. CDR3 nucleotide sequence: TGTGCCAGCAGCTTGGTGGGGCGTGCTTACGAGCAGTACTTC.

This clone was counted only a few times. V usage is TRBV20-1 and J usage is TRBJ1-2; D not certain. The CDR3 is 11 amino acids. The germline V and J ends were trimmed by 3 bases and 3 bases, with 5 bases remaining between them. Looked up from germline, CDR1 is DFQATT and CDR2 is SNEGSKA (reference sequence). CDR3 in amino acids: CSASSDYGYTF. The CDR3, as DNA: TGCAGTGCTAGTTCGGACTATGGCTACACCTTC.

CDR3 in amino acids: CASSLGDGNTQYF. The CDR3 DNA sequence: TGTGCCAGCAGCTTAGGTGACGGAAATACGCAGTATTTT. The chain uses TRBV7-9 and TRBJ2-3; D remains unclear. The CDR3 consists of 13 residues. V lost 1 base to trimming and J lost 7 bases, with 9 bases between them. Germline V CDR1 and CDR2: SEHNR, FQNEAQ (reference sequence).

The rearrangement links TRBV6-1 to TRBJ1-5; D perhaps matches TRBD1 (5 bases). The V gene's germline CDR1 is MNHNS and CDR2 SASEGT. The CDR3 has 15 residues. Deletions cut 4 bases from V and 0 bases from J, with 10 bases between. The CDR3 here is CASSAGWYSNQPQHF. Written as DNA, the CDR3 is TGTGCCAGCAGTGCAGGGTGGTATAGCAATCAGCCCCAGCATTTT.

The rearrangement uses TRBV5-1 and TRBJ2-3; weak D call: TRBD2 (6 bases). CDR3 length: 15 amino acids. Germline values: CDR1 SGHRS, CDR2 YFSETQ. Trimming took off 1 base at V and 1 base at J, with 10 bases between the two ends. The chain's CDR3 is CASSLRTTGTDTQYF. The CDR3 nucleotides are TGCGCCAGCAGCTTGCGGACTACTGGCACAGATACGCAGTATTTT. Supplemented by reference TRBV5-1 and TRBJ2-3, the full variable domain reads KAGVTQTPRYLIKTRGQQVTLSCSPISGHRSVSWYQQTPGQGLQFLFEYFSETQRNKGNFPGRFSGRQFSNSRSEMNVSTLELGDSALYLCASSLRTTGTDTQYFGPGTRLTVL.

The chain combines TRBV5-4 with TRBJ1-4, with 9 bases lining up with TRBD1. Trimming at V came to 4 bases and at J to 7 bases, leaving 11 bases not matched to a gene. The germline CDR1 and CDR2 sequences are SGHNT and YYREEE (reference sequence). The CDR3 consists of 16 residues. The CDR3 is CASSPPVGTGSEKLFF. For the CDR3, the DNA is TGTGCCAGCAGCCCCCCGGTCGGGACAGGGTCTGAAAAACTGTTTTTT.

The V and J genes are TRBV5-1 and TRBJ2-3; D unresolved. Germline V gene data show CDR1 as SGHRS and CDR2 as YFSETQ. V was pared by 2 bases and J by 0 bases, with 13 bases between. The CDR3 is 16 amino acids. Written as DNA, the CDR3 is TGCGCCAGCAGCTTTGGGTCAGGACCTAGCACAGATACGCAGTATTTT. Protein: CASSFGSGPSTDTQYF. Supplemented by reference TRBV5-1 and TRBJ2-3, the full variable domain reads KAGVTQTPRYLIKTRGQQVTLSCSPISGHRSVSWYQQTPGQGLQFLFEYFSETQRNKGNFPGRFSGRQFSNSRSEMNVSTLELGDSALYLCASSFGSGPSTDTQYFGPGTRLTVL.

The V call is TRBV5-6, the J call TRBJ2-6; perhaps TRBD2 as D (5 bases). V lost 1 base, J lost 0 bases, and 11 bases lay in between. CDR1 and CDR2 from the germline V gene are SGHDT and YYEEEE. This CDR3 is 17 amino acids long. CDR3 sequence (DNA): TGTGCCAGCAGCTTGTCGGGGAGATTCTCTGGGGCCAACGTCCTGACTTTC. It yields the protein CASSLSGRFSGANVLTF.

The chain is built from TRBV18 and TRBJ2-5; D may correspond to TRBD1 or TRBD2 (5 bases each). V gave up 4 bases and J gave up 4 bases, with 10 bases separating them. The CDR3 spans 13 residues. From germline, CDR1 is KGHSH and CDR2 LQKENI. CDR3 sequence reads: CASSLRGRETQYF. Here the CDR3 DNA reads TGTGCCAGCTCACTGAGGGGACGAGAGACCCAGTACTTC.

The V and J genes are TRBV4-3 and TRBJ2-3, with 8 bases aligning to TRBD2. Trimming cost V 0 bases and J 0 bases; bases outside gene matches: 11. This CDR3 has 19 amino acids. Germline CDR1 and CDR2: LGHNA and YSLEER. The CDR3 loop is CASSQDPPSLAASTDTQYF. The CDR3 region has the DNA TGCGCCAGCAGCCAAGATCCCCCCTCACTAGCGGCTAGCACAGATACGCAGTATTTT.

This chain connects TRBV10-3 to TRBJ1-2; D might be TRBD1 (5 bases). Germline V gene lookup returns CDR1 ENHRY and CDR2 SYGVKD. The CDR3 is 15 amino acids. V was shortened by 6 bases and J by 0 bases, with 14 bases between the two germline ends. Here the CDR3 DNA reads TGTGCCATCAGACCCACAGGAGCATCTAACTATGGCTACACCTTC. Its protein product is CAIRPTGASNYGYTF.